The next 15 T cell receptor beta chains were all read from a single sample in a study of tissue T cells after allogeneic stem cell transplantation. Libraries were prepared by immunoSEQ multiplex PCR; TCRdb keeps only in-frame clonotypes and omits some of them. The sample lists 5,500 to 7,500 clones; just under 70% were seen once. The starting material was tissue from the stomach, obtained at autopsy. All receptors come from a woman between 18 and 55 years old with breast cancer.

This clone was counted a single time. The CDR3 spells CSASTPSGLAGDGEQFF. In DNA form, the CDR3 reads TGCAGTGCTAGTACACCATCGGGACTAGCGGGGGACGGTGAGCAGTTCTTC. The chain has TRBV20-1 and TRBJ2-1; 14 nucleotides match TRBD2. Germline V gene sequence: CDR1 DFQATT, CDR2 SNEGSKA (reference sequence). Unmatched junction bases numbered 13, after V lost 3 bases and J lost 9 bases. This CDR3 is built from 17 residues.

By share of the sample, this clone is medium-sized (0.01 to 0.1%). V is TRBV19 and J is TRBJ1-5; TRBD1 is a possible D gene (5 bases). CDR3 length equals 16 residues. V was cut by 7 bases and J by 5 bases, with 21 bases left in between. Germline V lookup: CDR1 LNHDA, CDR2 SQIVND (reference sequence). CDR3 loop: CASMRLGTDPYQPQHF. The CDR3 nucleotides read TGTGCCAGTATGAGGCTAGGGACGGACCCTTATCAGCCCCAGCATTTT.

The chain has TRBV9 and TRBJ2-2; the match to TRBD2 covers 16 bases. Per germline, CDR1 SGDLS and CDR2 YYNGEE. This CDR3 has 20 residues. Trimming took 4 bases from V and 5 from J; bases not matched to a gene: 14. The CDR3 reads CASSSDGTSGRARGTGELFF. The DNA for the CDR3 is TGTGCCAGCAGCTCAGATGGGACTAGCGGGAGGGCCCGGGGAACCGGGGAGCTGTTTTTT.

V is TRBV3-1 (or the pseudogene TRBV3-2) and J is TRBJ2-3; D is undetermined. There are 11 residues in the CDR3. Germline assignment: CDR1 LGHDT and CDR2 YNNKEL (reference sequence). V was shortened by 1 base and J by 7 bases, with 3 bases between the two germline ends. CDR3 region: CASSQAYTQYF. CDR3 nucleotide sequence: TGTGCCAGCAGCCAAGCTTATACGCAGTATTTT.

V gene TRBV5-6 combines with J gene TRBJ2-7, with 7 bases matching TRBD1. The CDR3 spans 12 residues. The V segment lost 4 bases and the J segment 9 bases; nucleotides outside the gene matches: 7. Germline CDR1 reads SGHDT; CDR2 reads YYEEEE. The CDR3 spells CASSTTGFGQYF. Here the CDR3 DNA reads TGTGCCAGCAGCACGACAGGGTTCGGGCAGTACTTC.

The chain links TRBV24-1 to TRBJ2-3; 8 bases map to TRBD1. The length of the CDR3 is 16 residues. In germline, CDR1 is KGHDR, CDR2 SFDVKD. J was trimmed by 0 bases and V by 0 bases; bases with no gene match: 1. The CDR3 spells CATSDLTGGSTDTQYF. The CDR3, as DNA: TGTGCCACCAGTGATTTGACAGGGGGAAGCACAGATACGCAGTATTTT.

The chain employs TRBV5-1 and TRBJ1-4; 10 bases are shared with TRBD1. Unmatched junction bases numbered 2, after V lost 0 bases and J lost 6 bases. Germline assignment: CDR1 SGHRS and CDR2 YFSETQ. The CDR3 is 15 residues long. The CDR3 region has the DNA TGCGCCAGCAGCTTGGAGGGACAGGGGTATGAAAAACTGTTTTTT. This sequence encodes CASSLEGQGYEKLFF.

This clone has just a few counts. This chain joins TRBV7-9 and TRBJ1-1; TRBD1 matches at 7 bases. In germline, CDR1 is SEHNR, CDR2 FQNEAQ (reference sequence). Trimming removed 1 base from V and 0 bases from J; junction bases left unmatched: 2. The CDR3 length is 15 residues. The CDR3, as DNA: TGTGCCAGCAGCTTAGACACAGGGGTGAACACTGAAGCTTTCTTT. Its protein is CASSLDTGVNTEAFF.

This chain joins TRBV5-1 and TRBJ2-7; D might be TRBD1 (6 bases). Germline CDR1 is SGHRS and CDR2 is YFSETQ. The CDR3 sequence is 12 residues long. V was cut by 2 bases and J by 9 bases, with 12 bases left in between. Here the CDR3 DNA reads TGCGCCAGCAGCTTACAGGGAAACGGGCAGTACTTC. As protein: CASSLQGNGQYF.

The chain links TRBV28 to TRBJ1-3; D not resolved. V was shortened by 6 bases and J by 3 bases, with 12 bases between the two germline ends. The CDR3 totals 14 residues. Looked up from germline, CDR1 is MDHEN and CDR2 is SYDVKM. CDR3 coding DNA: TGTGCCAGCAGGGTAGCGGGTGATGGAAACACCATATATTTT. This translates into CASRVAGDGNTIYF.

This chain uses TRBV6-5 with TRBJ2-1; the D gene is possibly TRBD2 (7 bases). The CDR3 runs 16 residues. The germline V gene has CDR1 MNHEY and CDR2 SVGAGI. Trimming left V 2 bases short and J 8 bases short, with 19 bases between. The CDR3 protein is CASSYGMGGGSDEQFF. The CDR3 bases are TGTGCCAGCAGTTACGGGATGGGGGGGGGCAGCGATGAGCAGTTCTTC.

This chain uses TRBV9 with TRBJ1-4; D gene unclear. Trimming removed 0 bases from V and 3 bases from J, with 24 bases in between. Germline assignment: CDR1 SGDLS and CDR2 YYNGEE. This CDR3 comprises 20 residues. The CDR3 coding sequence is TGTGCCAGCAGCGTAGTTTCTCGATGGGTCCGCATGGGGTCTAATGAAAAACTGTTTTTT. This encodes CASSVVSRWVRMGSNEKLFF.

This clone is medium-sized. The V gene is TRBV19, the J gene TRBJ1-2; 9 bases are shared with TRBD1. The V gene's germline CDR1 is LNHDA and CDR2 SQIVND (reference sequence). The J segment lost 8 bases and the V segment lost 7 bases, leaving 11 bases of the junction unmatched. CDR3 size: 14 residues. The CDR3 coding sequence is TGTGCCAGTACCGGGGGACAGGGCTCTTGGGGCTACACCTTC. Encoded protein: CASTGGQGSWGYTF.

The chain has TRBV27 and TRBJ2-6; D tentatively reads TRBD1 or TRBD2 (5 bases each). The CDR3 runs to 15 residues. Germline CDR1 is MNHEY and CDR2 is SMNVEV (reference sequence). V was trimmed by 7 bases and J by 2 bases, leaving 12 bases between them. The CDR3 loop is CASTPLGPGANVLTF. In DNA form, the CDR3 reads TGTGCCAGCACTCCCTTGGGACCTGGGGCCAACGTCCTGACTTTC.

CDR3 in amino acids: CAISSQLGYYGYTF. CDR3 in DNA: TGTGCCATCAGCTCCCAACTGGGCTACTATGGCTACACCTTC. The rearrangement joins TRBV10-3 to TRBJ1-2; no clear D gene. The germline V and J ends were trimmed by 6 bases and 3 bases, with 14 bases remaining between them. CDR1 is ENHRY and CDR2 is SYGVKD in the germline V gene. CDR3 length: 14 residues.